These 8 T cell receptor beta chains share one sample of origin, sequenced in a study of regulatory T cells in long-lasting Graves disease. Arm-PCR with iRepertoire HTBI primers amplified the CDR3 regions for these TCR beta libraries. TCRdb recomputed calls from the multiplex PCR reads with MiXCR, one row per CDR3 protein. The sample consists of hundreds of thousands of distinct CDR3 sequences, approximately 31% of them appearing once. Time point reported: persistent/refractory GD, antithyroid drugs over 5 years with positive TRAb. With RNA extracted from PBMCs as input, the TCR library was made. The sample in question was peripheral blood mononuclear cells (PBMCs), obtained when the disease was refractory, from a patient treated with antithyroid drugs. The source of these receptors is a female donor with Graves disease.

The chain couples TRBV7-3 to TRBJ2-5, with 8 bases identical to TRBD2. The junction had 10 bases not matched to a gene; V was cut back by 2 bases and J by 5 bases. Germline V gives CDR1 SGHTA, CDR2 FQGTGA. This CDR3 has 16 residues. As DNA, the CDR3 is TGTGCCAGCAGCTTAGGGCAAGCGGGAGTCGGGGAGACCCAGTACTTC. Residues: CASSLGQAGVGETQYF.

Comments on this clonotype: A much larger clonotype is one base distant, so this may be a read error. This is likely a read error, given that the CDR3 carries no conserved phenylalanine or tryptophan at its end. The V call is TRBV20-1, the J call TRBJ2-7; possibly TRBD2 for D (6 bases). CDR1 and CDR2 from the germline V gene are DFQATT and SNEGSKA (reference sequence). Between the trimmed V and J ends, which lost 3 bases and 0 bases, there was a span of 12 bases. The CDR3 consists of 14 residues. The CDR3 sequence is CSASSGLASYEQYL. Here the CDR3 DNA reads TGCAGTGCTAGCTCGGGACTGGCCTCCTACGAGCAGTACCTC.

CDR3 region: CASSLFDGRSEQYF. For the CDR3, the DNA is TGTGCCAGCAGTTTATTTGACGGCCGGAGCGAGCAGTACTTC. The gene calls are TRBV27 and TRBJ2-7; no clear D. This CDR3 comprises 14 residues. Germline loops: CDR1 MNHEY, CDR2 SMNVEV (reference sequence). Trimming cost V 1 base and J 6 bases, with 13 bases left between them.

The chain combines TRBV30 with TRBJ1-2; D is undetermined. This CDR3 has 10 amino acids. Deletions cut 1 base from V and 8 bases from J, with 5 bases between. Germline V gives CDR1 GTSNPN, CDR2 SVGIG (reference sequence). The CDR3 loop is CAWSAVGYTF. CDR3 nucleotide sequence: TGTGCCTGGAGTGCCGTAGGCTACACCTTC.

In this sample, this clonotype turned up many times. V is TRBV28 and J is TRBJ1-5; the D is unclear. There are 11 residues in the CDR3. V gave up 6 bases and J gave up 3 bases, with 3 bases separating them. CDR1 and CDR2 (germline): MDHEN, SYDVKM. The CDR3 sequence: CASSLNQPQHF. CDR3 nucleotides: TGTGCCAGCAGCCTCAATCAGCCCCAGCATTTT.

This clonotype was observed a few times. The chain couples TRBV4-1 to TRBJ1-1, with 7 bases matching TRBD1. The CDR3 is 17 residues long. The germline V gene encodes CDR1 MGHRA and CDR2 YSYEKL. Trimming took 2 bases from V and 5 from J; bases not matched to a gene: 14. DNA of the CDR3: TGCGCCAGCAGCCAAAAACCTGGACAGGCCAGGACGACTGAAGCTTTCTTT. It yields the protein CASSQKPGQARTTEAFF.

This clonotype was counted only a few times. The chain links TRBV6-5 to TRBJ1-5; 7 nucleotides agree with TRBD1. The CDR3 spans 16 residues. The trim removed 4 bases at V and 1 base at J, leaving 7 bases unmatched. CDR1 and CDR2 (germline): MNHEY, SVGAGI. CDR3 in amino acids: CASSSTGTASNQPQHF. As DNA, the CDR3 is TGTGCCAGCAGTTCCACAGGGACAGCAAGCAATCAGCCCCAGCATTTT.

V usage is TRBV19 and J usage is TRBJ2-7; weak D call: TRBD1 (6 bases). CDR3 size: 13 residues. Between the trimmed V and J ends, which lost 8 bases and 3 bases, there was a span of 14 bases. CDR1 LNHDA and CDR2 SQIVND come from the germline V gene (reference sequence). The chain's CDR3 is CASSDRPVYEQYF. In DNA, the CDR3 is TGTGCCAGTTCGGACAGACCAGTCTACGAGCAGTACTTC.